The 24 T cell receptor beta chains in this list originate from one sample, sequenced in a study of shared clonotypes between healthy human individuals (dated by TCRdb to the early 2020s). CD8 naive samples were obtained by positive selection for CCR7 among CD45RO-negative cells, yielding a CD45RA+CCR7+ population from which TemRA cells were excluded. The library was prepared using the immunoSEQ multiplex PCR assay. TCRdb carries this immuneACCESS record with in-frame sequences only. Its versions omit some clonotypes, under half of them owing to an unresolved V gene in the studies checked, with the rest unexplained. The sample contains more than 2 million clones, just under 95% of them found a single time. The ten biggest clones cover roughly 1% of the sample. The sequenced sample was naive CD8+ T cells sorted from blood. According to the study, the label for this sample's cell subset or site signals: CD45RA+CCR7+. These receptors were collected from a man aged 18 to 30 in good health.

CDR3 DNA: TGTGCCAGCAGCTCGGGACTAGCGGGATCCTACAATGAGCAGTTCTTC. Translated, it gives CASSSGLAGSYNEQFF. The chain is built from TRBV13 and TRBJ2-1, with TRBD2 identical over 13 bases. V lost 4 bases to trimming and J lost 1 base; unmatched junction nucleotides: 1. From germline, CDR1 is PRHDT and CDR2 FYEKMQ (reference sequence). CDR3 size: 16 residues.

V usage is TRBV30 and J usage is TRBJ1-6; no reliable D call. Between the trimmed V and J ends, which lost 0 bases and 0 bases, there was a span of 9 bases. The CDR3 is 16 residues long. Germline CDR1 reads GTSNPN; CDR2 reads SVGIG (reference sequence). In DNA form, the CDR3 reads TGTGCCTGGAGTGTAAAGAGGTTCTCCTATAATTCACCCCTCCACTTT. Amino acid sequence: CAWSVKRFSYNSPLHF.

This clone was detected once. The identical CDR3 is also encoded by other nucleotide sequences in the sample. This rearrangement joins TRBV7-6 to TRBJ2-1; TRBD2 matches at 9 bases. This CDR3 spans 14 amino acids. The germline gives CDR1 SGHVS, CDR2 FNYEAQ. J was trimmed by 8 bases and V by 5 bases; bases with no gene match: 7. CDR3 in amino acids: CASSLGTSLHEQFF. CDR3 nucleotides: TGTGCCAGCAGCCTGGGGACTAGCCTTCATGAGCAGTTCTTC.

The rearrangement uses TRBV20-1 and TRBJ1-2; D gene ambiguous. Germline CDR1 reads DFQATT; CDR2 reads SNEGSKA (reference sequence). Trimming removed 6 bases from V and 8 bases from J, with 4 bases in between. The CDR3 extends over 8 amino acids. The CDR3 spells CSADGYTF. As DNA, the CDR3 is TGCAGTGCGGACGGCTACACCTTC.

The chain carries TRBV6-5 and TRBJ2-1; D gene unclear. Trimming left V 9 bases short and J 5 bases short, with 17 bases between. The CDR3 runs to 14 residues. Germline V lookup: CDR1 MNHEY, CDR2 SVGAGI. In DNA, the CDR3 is TGTGCCAGTACACACGACACGCATGACAATGAGCAGTTCTTC. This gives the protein CASTHDTHDNEQFF.

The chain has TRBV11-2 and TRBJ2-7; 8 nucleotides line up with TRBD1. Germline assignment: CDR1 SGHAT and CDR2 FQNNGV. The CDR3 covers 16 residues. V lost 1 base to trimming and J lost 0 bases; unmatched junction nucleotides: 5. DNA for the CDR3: TGTGCCAGCAGCTTAGTCGGTGACAGGGGCTCCTACGAGCAGTACTTC. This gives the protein CASSLVGDRGSYEQYF.

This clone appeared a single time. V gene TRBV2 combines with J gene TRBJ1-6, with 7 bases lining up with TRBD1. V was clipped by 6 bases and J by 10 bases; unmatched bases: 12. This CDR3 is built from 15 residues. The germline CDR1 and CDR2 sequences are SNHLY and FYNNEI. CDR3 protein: CASSEPGQQTSPLHF. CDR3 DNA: TGTGCCAGCAGCGAACCGGGACAGCAGACGTCACCCCTCCACTTT.

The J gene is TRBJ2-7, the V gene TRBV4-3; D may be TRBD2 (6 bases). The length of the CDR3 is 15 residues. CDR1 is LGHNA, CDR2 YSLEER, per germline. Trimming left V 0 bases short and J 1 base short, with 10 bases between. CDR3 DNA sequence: TGCGCCAGCAGCCAAGATGAGGAGGGTTCCTACGAGCAGTACTTC. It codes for CASSQDEEGSYEQYF.

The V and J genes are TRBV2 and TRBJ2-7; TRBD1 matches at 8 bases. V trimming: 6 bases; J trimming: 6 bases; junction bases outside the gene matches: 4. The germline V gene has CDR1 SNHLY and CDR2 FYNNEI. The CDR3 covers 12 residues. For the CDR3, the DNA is TGTGCCAGCAGCTCGGACAGGGTCGAGCAGTACTTC. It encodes CASSSDRVEQYF. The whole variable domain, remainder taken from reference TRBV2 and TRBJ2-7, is EPEVTQTPSHQVTQMGQEVILRCVPISNHLYFYWYRQILGQKVEFLVSFYNNEISEKSEIFDDQFSVERPDGSNFTLKIRSTKLEDSAMYFCASSSDRVEQYFGPGTRLTVT.

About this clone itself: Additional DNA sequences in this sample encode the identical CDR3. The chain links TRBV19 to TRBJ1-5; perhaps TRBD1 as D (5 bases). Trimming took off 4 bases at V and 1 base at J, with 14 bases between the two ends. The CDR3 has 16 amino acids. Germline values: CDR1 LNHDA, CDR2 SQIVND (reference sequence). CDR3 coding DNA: TGTGCCAGTAGTACCCTTGGGACGTTGAGCAATCAGCCCCAGCATTTT. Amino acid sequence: CASSTLGTLSNQPQHF. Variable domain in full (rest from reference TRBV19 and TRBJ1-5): DGGITQSPKYLFRKEGQNVTLSCEQNLNHDAMYWYRQDPGQGLRLIYYSQIVNDFQKGDIAEGYSVSREKKESFPLTVTSAQKNPTAFYLCASSTLGTLSNQPQHFGDGTRLSIL.

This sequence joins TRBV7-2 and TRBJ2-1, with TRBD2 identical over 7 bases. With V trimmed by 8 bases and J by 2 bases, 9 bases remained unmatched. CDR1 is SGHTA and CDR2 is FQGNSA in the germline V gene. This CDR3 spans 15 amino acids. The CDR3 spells CASALGGGAYNEQFF. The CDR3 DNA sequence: TGTGCCAGCGCCCTTGGGGGGGGTGCCTACAATGAGCAGTTCTTC.

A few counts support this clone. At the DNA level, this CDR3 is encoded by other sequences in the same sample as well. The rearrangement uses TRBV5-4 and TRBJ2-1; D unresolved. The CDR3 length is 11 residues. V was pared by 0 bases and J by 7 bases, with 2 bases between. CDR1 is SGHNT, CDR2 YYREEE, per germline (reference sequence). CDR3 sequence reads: CASSLENEQFF. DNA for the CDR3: TGTGCCAGCAGCTTGGAGAATGAGCAGTTCTTC.

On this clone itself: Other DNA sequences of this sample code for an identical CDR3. This chain's CDR3 is CASSSTENTEAFF. CDR3 in DNA: TGTGCCAGCAGCTCCACAGAGAACACTGAAGCTTTCTTT. The rearrangement uses TRBV7-9 and TRBJ1-1; D gene unclear. V shed 4 bases and J shed 1 base, with 7 bases lying between them. Germline loops: CDR1 SEHNR, CDR2 FQNEAQ (reference sequence). CDR3 length: 13 residues. The whole variable domain, filled in from reference TRBV7-9 and TRBJ1-1, reads DTGVSQNPRHKITKRGQNVTFRCDPISEHNRLYWYRQTLGQGPEFLTYFQNEAQLEKSRLLSDRFSAERPKGSFSTLEIQRTEQGDSAMYLCASSSTENTEAFFGQGTRLTVV.

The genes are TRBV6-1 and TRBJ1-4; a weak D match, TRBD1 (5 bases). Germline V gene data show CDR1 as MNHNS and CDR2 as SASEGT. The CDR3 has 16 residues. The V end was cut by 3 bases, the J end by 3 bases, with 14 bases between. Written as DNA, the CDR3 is TGTGCCAGCAGTGATTGGGGCGGTCGGGCTAATGAAAAACTGTTTTTT. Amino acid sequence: CASSDWGGRANEKLFF.

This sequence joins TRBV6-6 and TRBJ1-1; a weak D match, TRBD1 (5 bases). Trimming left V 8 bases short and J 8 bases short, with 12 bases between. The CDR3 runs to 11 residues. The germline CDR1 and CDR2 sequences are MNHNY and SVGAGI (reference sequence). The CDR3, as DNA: TGTGCCAGCCAAAAAGGGGAGGAAGCTTTCTTT. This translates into CASQKGEEAFF.

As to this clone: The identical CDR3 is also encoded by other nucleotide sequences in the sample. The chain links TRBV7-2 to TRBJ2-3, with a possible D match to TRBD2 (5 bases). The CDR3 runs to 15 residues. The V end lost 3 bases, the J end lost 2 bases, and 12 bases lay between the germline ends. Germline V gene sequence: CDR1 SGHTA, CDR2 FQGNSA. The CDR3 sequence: CASSLGAANTDTQYF. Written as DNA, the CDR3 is TGTGCCAGCAGCTTGGGAGCGGCAAACACAGATACGCAGTATTTT.

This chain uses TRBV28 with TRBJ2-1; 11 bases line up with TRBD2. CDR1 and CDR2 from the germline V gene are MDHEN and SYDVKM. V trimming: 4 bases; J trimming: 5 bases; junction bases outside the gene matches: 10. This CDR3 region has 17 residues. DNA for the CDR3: TGTGCCAGCAGTTCCAGCCGGGGACTAGCGGAAGACAATGAGCAGTTCTTC. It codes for CASSSSRGLAEDNEQFF.

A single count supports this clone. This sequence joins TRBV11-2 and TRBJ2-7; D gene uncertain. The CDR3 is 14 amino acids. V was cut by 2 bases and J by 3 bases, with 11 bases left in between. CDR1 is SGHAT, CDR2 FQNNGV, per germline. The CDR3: CASSLLTEGYEQYF. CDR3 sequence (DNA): TGTGCCAGCAGCTTATTGACGGAAGGCTACGAGCAGTACTTC.

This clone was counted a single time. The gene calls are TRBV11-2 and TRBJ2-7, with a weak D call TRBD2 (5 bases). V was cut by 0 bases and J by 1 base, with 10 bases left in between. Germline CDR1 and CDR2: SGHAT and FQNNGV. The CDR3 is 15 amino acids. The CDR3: CASSLDEGVSYEQYF. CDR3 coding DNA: TGTGCCAGCAGCTTAGATGAGGGTGTGTCCTACGAGCAGTACTTC.

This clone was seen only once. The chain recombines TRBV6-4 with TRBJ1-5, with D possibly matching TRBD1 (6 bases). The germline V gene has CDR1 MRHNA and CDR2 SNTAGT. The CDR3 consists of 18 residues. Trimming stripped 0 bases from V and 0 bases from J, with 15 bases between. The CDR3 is CASSDSKNGQYSNQPQHF. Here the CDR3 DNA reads TGTGCCAGCAGTGACTCGAAAAATGGACAGTATAGCAATCAGCCCCAGCATTTT.

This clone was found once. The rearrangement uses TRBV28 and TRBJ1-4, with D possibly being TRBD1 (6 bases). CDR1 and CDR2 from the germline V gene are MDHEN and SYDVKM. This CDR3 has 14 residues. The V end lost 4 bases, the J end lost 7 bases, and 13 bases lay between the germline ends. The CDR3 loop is CASSWQGTGEKLFF. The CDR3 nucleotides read TGTGCCAGCAGTTGGCAGGGGACGGGTGAAAAACTGTTTTTT.

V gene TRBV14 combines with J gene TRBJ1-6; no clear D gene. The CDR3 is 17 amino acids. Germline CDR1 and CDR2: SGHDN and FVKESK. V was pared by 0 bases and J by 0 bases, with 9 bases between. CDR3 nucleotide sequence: TGTGCCAGCAGCCAAGATCTTCCTAGCTCCTATAATTCACCCCTCCACTTT. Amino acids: CASSQDLPSSYNSPLHF.

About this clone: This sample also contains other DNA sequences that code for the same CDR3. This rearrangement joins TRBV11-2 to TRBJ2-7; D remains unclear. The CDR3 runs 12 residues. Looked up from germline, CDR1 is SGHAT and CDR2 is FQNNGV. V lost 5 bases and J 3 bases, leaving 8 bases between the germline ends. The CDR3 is CASSLMSYEQYF. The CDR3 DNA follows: TGTGCCAGCAGCCTGATGAGCTACGAGCAGTACTTC.

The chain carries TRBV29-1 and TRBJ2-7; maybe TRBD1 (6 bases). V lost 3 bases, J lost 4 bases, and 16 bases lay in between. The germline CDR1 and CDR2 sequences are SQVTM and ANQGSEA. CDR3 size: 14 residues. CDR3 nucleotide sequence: TGCAGCGTTGATGCGGACAGCCCTCCTTACGAGCAGTACTTC. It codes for CSVDADSPPYEQYF.